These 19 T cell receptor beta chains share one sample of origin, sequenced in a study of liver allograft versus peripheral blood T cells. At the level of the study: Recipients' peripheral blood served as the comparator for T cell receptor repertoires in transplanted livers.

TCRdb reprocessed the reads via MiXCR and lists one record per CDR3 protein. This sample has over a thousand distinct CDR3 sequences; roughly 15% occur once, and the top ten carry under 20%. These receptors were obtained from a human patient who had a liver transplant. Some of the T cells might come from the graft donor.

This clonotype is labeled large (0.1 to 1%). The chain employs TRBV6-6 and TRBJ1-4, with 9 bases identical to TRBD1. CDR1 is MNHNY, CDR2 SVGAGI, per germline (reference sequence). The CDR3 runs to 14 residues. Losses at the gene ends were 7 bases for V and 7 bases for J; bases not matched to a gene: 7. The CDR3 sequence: CASIPGQGSEKLFF. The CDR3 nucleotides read TGTGCCAGCATCCCGGGACAGGGAAGTGAAAAACTGTTTTTT.

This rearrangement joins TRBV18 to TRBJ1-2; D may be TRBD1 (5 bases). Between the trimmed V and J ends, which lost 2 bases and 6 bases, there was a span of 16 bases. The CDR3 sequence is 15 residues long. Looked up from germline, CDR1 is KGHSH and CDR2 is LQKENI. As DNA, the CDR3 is TGTGCCAGCTCACCAAACCAGGGAAGCGGTAATGGCTACACCTTC. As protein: CASSPNQGSGNGYTF.

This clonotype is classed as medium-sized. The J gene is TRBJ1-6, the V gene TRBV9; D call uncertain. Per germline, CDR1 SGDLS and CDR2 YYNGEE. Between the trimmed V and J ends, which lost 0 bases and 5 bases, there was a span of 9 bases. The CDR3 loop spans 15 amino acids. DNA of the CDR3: TGTGCCAGCAGCGTAGGTCGTAGTGATAATTCACCCCTCCACTTT. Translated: CASSVGRSDNSPLHF. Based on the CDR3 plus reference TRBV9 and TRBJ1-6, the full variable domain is DSGVTQTPKHLITATGQRVTLRCSPRSGDLSVYWYQQSLDQGLQFLIQYYNGEERAKGNILERFSAQQFPDLHSELNLSSLELGDSALYFCASSVGRSDNSPLHFGNGTRLTVT.

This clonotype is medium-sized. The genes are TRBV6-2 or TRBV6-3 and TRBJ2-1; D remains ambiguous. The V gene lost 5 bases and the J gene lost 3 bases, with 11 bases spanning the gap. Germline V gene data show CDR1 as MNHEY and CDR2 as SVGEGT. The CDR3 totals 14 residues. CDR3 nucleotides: TGTGCCAGCAGTCGGACGGACCTCTACAATGAGCAGTTCTTC. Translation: CASSRTDLYNEQFF.

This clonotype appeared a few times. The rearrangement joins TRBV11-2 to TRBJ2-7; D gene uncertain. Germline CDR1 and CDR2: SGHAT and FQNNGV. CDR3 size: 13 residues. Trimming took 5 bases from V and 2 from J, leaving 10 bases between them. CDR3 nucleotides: TGTGCCAGCAGCACATACCAAACCTACGAGCAGTACTTC. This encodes CASSTYQTYEQYF.

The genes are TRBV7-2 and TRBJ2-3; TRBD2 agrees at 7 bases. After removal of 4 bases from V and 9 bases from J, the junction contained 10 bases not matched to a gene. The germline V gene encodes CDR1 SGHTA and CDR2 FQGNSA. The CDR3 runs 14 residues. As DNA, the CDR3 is TGTGCCAGCAGCTACCGGGGCGGGAGTCACACGCAGTATTTT. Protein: CASSYRGGSHTQYF.

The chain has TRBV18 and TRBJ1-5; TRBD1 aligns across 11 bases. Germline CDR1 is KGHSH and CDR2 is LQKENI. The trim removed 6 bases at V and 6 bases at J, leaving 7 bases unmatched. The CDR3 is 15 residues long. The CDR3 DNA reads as TGTGCCAGCTCTCCGGGACAGGGGGGTGCTCAGCCCCAGCATTTT. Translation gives CASSPGQGGAQPQHF.

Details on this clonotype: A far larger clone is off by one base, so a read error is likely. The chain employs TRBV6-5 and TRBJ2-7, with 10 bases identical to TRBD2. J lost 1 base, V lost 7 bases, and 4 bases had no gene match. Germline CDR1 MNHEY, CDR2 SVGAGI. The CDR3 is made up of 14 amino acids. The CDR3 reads CASTPSGSSYEQYF. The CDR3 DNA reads TGTGCCAGCACACCTAGCGGGAGTTCCTACGAGCAGTACTTC.

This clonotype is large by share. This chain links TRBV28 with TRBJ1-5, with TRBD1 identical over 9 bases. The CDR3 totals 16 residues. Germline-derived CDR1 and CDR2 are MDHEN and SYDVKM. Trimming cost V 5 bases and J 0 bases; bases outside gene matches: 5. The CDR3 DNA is TGTGCCAGCAGTGGGACAGGGTTGTATAGCAATCAGCCCCAGCATTTT. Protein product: CASSGTGLYSNQPQHF. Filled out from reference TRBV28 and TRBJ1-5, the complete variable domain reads DVKVTQSSRYLVKRTGEKVFLECVQDMDHENMFWYRQDPGLGLRLIYFSYDVKMKEKGDIPEGYSVSREKKERFSLILESASTNQTSMYLCASSGTGLYSNQPQHFGDGTRLSIL.

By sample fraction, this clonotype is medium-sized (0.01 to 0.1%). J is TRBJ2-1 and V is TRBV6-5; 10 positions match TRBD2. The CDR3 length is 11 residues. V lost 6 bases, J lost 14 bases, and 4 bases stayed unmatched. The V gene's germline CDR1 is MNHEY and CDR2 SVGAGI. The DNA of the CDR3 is TGTGCCAGCAGGAAGGGACTAGCGAAGTTCTTC. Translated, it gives CASRKGLAKFF.

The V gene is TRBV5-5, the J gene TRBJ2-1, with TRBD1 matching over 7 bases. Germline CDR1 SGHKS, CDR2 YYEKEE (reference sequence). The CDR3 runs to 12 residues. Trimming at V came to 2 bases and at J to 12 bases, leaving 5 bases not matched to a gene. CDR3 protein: CASSFGTEVQFF. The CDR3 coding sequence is TGTGCCAGCAGCTTTGGGACAGAAGTGCAGTTCTTC.

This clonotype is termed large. Here the CDR3 reads CASSSGDSSYNEQFF. The CDR3 DNA reads as TGTGCCAGCAGTTCCGGAGACAGCTCCTACAATGAGCAGTTCTTC. This chain uses TRBV6-6 with TRBJ2-1, with D possibly being TRBD1 (5 bases). The CDR3 covers 15 residues. CDR1 is MNHNY and CDR2 is SVGAGI in the germline V gene (reference sequence). With 4 bases removed from V and 0 bases from J, the gap between germline ends came to 10 bases.

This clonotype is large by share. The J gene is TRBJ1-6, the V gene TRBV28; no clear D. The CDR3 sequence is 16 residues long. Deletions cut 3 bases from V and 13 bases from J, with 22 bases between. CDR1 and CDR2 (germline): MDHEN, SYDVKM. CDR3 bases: TGTGCCAGCAGTTTCTTCCGAGACCCCGGTTTTTTTCCCCTCCACTTT. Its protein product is CASSFFRDPGFFPLHF.

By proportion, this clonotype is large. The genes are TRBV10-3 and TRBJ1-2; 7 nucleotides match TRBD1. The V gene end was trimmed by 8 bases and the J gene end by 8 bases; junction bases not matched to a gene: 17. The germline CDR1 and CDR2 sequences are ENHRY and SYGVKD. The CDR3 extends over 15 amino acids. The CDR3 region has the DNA TGTGCCATCTCCCGGCTTAACAGGGGAGGTGACGGCTACACCTTC. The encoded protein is CAISRLNRGGDGYTF.

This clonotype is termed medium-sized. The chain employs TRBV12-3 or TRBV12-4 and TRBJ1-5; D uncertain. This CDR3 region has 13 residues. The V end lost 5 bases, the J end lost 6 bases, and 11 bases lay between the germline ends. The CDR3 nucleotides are TGTGCCAGCAGTAAAGGTTTCATTCAGCCCCAGCATTTT. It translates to CASSKGFIQPQHF.

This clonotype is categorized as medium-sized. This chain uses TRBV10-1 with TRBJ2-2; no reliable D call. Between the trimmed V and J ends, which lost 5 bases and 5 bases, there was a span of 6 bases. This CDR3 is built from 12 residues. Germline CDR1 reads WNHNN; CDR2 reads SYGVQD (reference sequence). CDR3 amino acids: CASSQRTGELFF. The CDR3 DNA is TGCGCCAGCAGTCAACGTACCGGGGAGCTGTTTTTT.

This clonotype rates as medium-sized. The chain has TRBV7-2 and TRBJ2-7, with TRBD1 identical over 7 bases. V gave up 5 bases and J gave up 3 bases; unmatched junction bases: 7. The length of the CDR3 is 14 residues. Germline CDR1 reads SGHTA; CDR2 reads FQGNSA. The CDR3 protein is CASSRRWDSYEQYF. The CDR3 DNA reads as TGTGCCAGCAGCCGCCGCTGGGACAGCTACGAGCAGTACTTC.

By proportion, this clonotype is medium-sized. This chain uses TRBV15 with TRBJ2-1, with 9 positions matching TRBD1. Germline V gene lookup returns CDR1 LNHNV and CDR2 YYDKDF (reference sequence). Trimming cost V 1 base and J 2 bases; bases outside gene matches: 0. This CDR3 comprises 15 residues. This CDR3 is CATSRGQGAYNEQFF. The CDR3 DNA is TGTGCCACCAGCAGAGGACAGGGGGCCTACAATGAGCAGTTCTTC.

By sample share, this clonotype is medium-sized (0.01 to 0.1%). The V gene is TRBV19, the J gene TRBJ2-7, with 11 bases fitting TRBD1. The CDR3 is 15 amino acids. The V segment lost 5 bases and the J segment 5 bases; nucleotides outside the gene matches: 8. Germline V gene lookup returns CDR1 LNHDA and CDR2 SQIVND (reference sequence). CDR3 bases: TGTGCCAGTAGTCCCAGGACAGGGGGCAATGACGAGCAGTACTTC. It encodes CASSPRTGGNDEQYF.